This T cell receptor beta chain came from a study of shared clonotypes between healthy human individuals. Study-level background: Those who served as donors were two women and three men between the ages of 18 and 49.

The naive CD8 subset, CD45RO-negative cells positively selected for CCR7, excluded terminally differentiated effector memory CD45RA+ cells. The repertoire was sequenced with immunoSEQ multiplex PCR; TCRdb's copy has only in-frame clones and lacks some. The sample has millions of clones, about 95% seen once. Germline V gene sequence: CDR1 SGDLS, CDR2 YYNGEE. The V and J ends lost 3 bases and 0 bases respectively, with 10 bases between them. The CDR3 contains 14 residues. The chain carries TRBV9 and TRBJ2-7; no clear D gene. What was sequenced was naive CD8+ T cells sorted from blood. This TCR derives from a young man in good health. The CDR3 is CASSDAPSSYEQYF. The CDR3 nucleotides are TGTGCCAGCAGCGACGCGCCGAGCTCCTACGAGCAGTACTTC.